Listed here are 2 T cell receptor beta chains from one sample, sequenced in a study of cytomegalovirus exposure and HLA in healthy donors. PCR was performed using 60 Vbeta and 13 Jbeta primers. Clones were sequenced by immunoSEQ multiplex PCR, and TCRdb holds only the in-frame ones, with some missing. The sample data list more than 35,000 clones. The sequenced sample consisted of PBMCs. The receptor source for this set is a man aged 25-45 years in good health and CMV-seronegative.

This rearrangement joins TRBV30 to TRBJ1-2; D perhaps matches TRBD1 (5 bases). Germline V gene lookup returns CDR1 GTSNPN and CDR2 SVGIG (reference sequence). With 2 bases removed from V and 7 bases from J, the gap between germline ends came to 23 bases. The length of the CDR3 is 16 residues. As DNA, the CDR3 is TGTGCCTGGAGTCCCGGCGGGGCTACTATGGTGGGTGGCTACACCTTC. Translating it yields CAWSPGGATMVGGYTF. The full variable domain, its missing parts supplied by reference TRBV30 and TRBJ1-2, is SQTIHQWPATLVQPVGSPLSLECTVEGTSNPNLYWYRQAAGRGLQLLFYSVGIGQISSEVPQNLSASRPQDRQFILSSKKLLLSDSGFYLCAWSPGGATMVGGYTFGSGTRLTVV.

The chain uses TRBV30 and TRBJ2-3; a weak D match, TRBD2 (6 bases). Trimming shortened V by 0 bases and J by 13 bases, and 11 bases separated the two germline ends. This CDR3 is 11 amino acids long. CDR1 and CDR2 from the germline V gene are GTSNPN and SVGIG (reference sequence). The DNA of the CDR3 is TGTGCCTGGAGTGTAAGCGGGCCGGAGTATTTT. It codes for CAWSVSGPEYF.